The 21 T cell receptor beta chains presented below share a single source sample, sequenced in a study of T cells in Graves' hyperthyroidism and ophthalmopathy. Amplified regions were TCR beta CDR3 sequences from RNA transcripts. The HTBI set primed first-round TCR CDR3 RT-PCR. TCRdb re-called the multiplex PCR reads through MiXCR, storing one row per CDR3 protein. In the table there are around 350,000 distinct CDR3 sequences, around 16% of which are singletons. Sequencing used blood. These receptor sequences come from a young woman with Graves' hyperthyroidism that later progressed to Graves' ophthalmopathy.

This clonotype was counted ten times or more. This rearrangement joins TRBV7-6 to TRBJ2-1; 9 nucleotides line up with TRBD2. The CDR3 is 14 amino acids. The germline V gene encodes CDR1 SGHVS and CDR2 FNYEAQ. J gave up 9 bases and V 5 bases, and 8 bases lay outside the gene matches. CDR3 nucleotides: TGTGCCAGCAGCGCCATGACTAGCGGAGCTGAGCAGTTCTTC. It is translated as CASSAMTSGAEQFF.

This clonotype was detected many times. The chain uses TRBV20-1 and TRBJ1-4; D possibly corresponds to TRBD1 (6 bases). The V end was cut by 4 bases, the J end by 6 bases, with 24 bases between. Per germline, CDR1 DFQATT and CDR2 SNEGSKA (reference sequence). The CDR3 has 17 residues. DNA for the CDR3: TGCAGTGCTACCACATATCGACAGGAAAGGTTGGATGAAAAACTGTTTTTT. This translates into CSATTYRQERLDEKLFF.

In this sample, this clonotype turned up a few times. CDR3 nucleotide sequence: TGTGCCAGCAGTTACATGGCAGGGGGCTTCTACGAGCAGTACTTC. Its protein product is CASSYMAGGFYEQYF. V gene TRBV6-5 combines with J gene TRBJ2-7; 8 nucleotides align to TRBD1. Germline loops: CDR1 MNHEY, CDR2 SVGAGI. Trimming took 2 bases from V and 3 from J; bases not matched to a gene: 6. The CDR3 is 15 amino acids.

This clonotype was counted many times. This chain connects TRBV20-1 to TRBJ2-7, with 8 nucleotides matching TRBD1. The ends lost 4 bases at V and 3 bases at J; junction bases unmatched: 5. The CDR3 length is 13 residues. Germline CDR1 reads DFQATT; CDR2 reads SNEGSKA (reference sequence). The CDR3 DNA follows: TGCAGTGCTATTGACAGGGGAAGCTACGAGCAGTACTTC. Amino acid sequence: CSAIDRGSYEQYF.

Points on this clonotype: Just one base apart from a much larger clone, this may be a read error. The chain employs TRBV12-3 or TRBV12-4 and TRBJ2-7; TRBD2 aligns across 7 bases. After removal of 2 bases from V and 4 bases from J, the junction contained 11 bases not matched to a gene. The CDR3 extends over 16 amino acids. CDR3 protein: CASSLIRWEGQYEQYF. CDR3 nucleotides: TGTGCCAGCAGTTTAATTAGATGGGAGGGCCAGTACGAGCAGTACTTC.

This clonotype was counted a few times. The chain uses TRBV19 and TRBJ1-2; TRBD1 matches 8 bases. CDR1 is LNHDA and CDR2 is SQIVND in the germline V gene (reference sequence). CDR3 size: 14 residues. V lost 7 bases to trimming and J lost 6 bases; unmatched junction nucleotides: 10. The CDR3 DNA follows: TGTGCCAGTACTGGTGCGGACAGGGTTAATGGCTACACCTTC. Translating gives CASTGADRVNGYTF.

There are a few counts of this clonotype. The chain couples TRBV3-1 to TRBJ2-7; D gene unclear. Trimming took 5 bases from V and 6 from J, leaving 14 bases between them. This CDR3 comprises 13 residues. Germline assignment: CDR1 LGHDT and CDR2 YNNKEL (reference sequence). The CDR3 protein is CASSVDPSAEQYF. The CDR3 DNA is TGTGCCAGCAGCGTAGACCCCAGCGCCGAGCAGTACTTC.

The rearrangement links TRBV6-1 to TRBJ2-3, with 11 bases identical to TRBD2. The CDR3 has 17 residues. CDR1 and CDR2 (germline): MNHNS, SASEGT. V was clipped by 5 bases and J by 1 base; unmatched bases: 8. The CDR3 reads CASSRVISGRGTDTQYF. The CDR3 nucleotides are TGTGCCAGCAGTAGAGTCATTAGCGGGAGGGGCACAGATACGCAGTATTTT.

The table lists this clonotype with a few counts. The chain recombines TRBV14 with TRBJ2-7; D perhaps matches TRBD2 (5 bases). Germline V gene sequence: CDR1 SGHDN, CDR2 FVKESK. Trimming took 4 bases from V and 2 from J, leaving 12 bases between them. This CDR3 spans 14 amino acids. DNA for the CDR3: TGTGCCAGCAGCCCTTGGACTGGCACCTACGAGCAGTACTTC. Protein product: CASSPWTGTYEQYF. The full variable domain, its missing parts supplied by reference TRBV14 and TRBJ2-7, is EAGVTQFPSHSVIEKGQTVTLRCDPISGHDNLYWYRRVMGKEIKFLLHFVKESKQDESGMPNNRFLAERTGGTYSTLKVQPAELEDSGVYFCASSPWTGTYEQYFGPGTRLTVT.

This clonotype has a count of ten or more. V gene TRBV20-1 combines with J gene TRBJ2-1; D tentatively reads TRBD1 or TRBD2 (5 bases each). The CDR3 spans 16 residues. Per the germline V gene, CDR1 is DFQATT and CDR2 is SNEGSKA (reference sequence). Trimming pared 4 bases from V and 8 bases from J, leaving 24 bases between. CDR3 nucleotide sequence: TGCAGTGCTACCCCTCCCGGGGCAAAGGTCTTTCATGAGCAGTTCTTC. Protein product: CSATPPGAKVFHEQFF.

The genes are TRBV7-9 and TRBJ2-1, with TRBD1 matching 12 bases. The V and J ends lost 4 bases and 6 bases, in that order; junction bases with no gene match: 7. Looked up from germline, CDR1 is SEHNR and CDR2 is FQNEAQ (reference sequence). The CDR3 extends over 16 amino acids. This CDR3 reads CASSYGPGQGANEQFF. The CDR3 DNA is TGTGCCAGCAGCTATGGACCGGGACAGGGGGCCAATGAGCAGTTCTTC.

The chain is built from TRBV19 and TRBJ1-5, with D unresolved. V dropped 6 bases and J dropped 8 bases, with 17 bases sitting between them. This CDR3 spans 14 amino acids. Germline V gene data show CDR1 as LNHDA and CDR2 as SQIVND (reference sequence). The CDR3 is CASRPMAGFEPQHF. CDR3 DNA: TGTGCCAGTAGACCGATGGCAGGCTTTGAGCCCCAGCATTTT.

The rearrangement uses TRBV5-1 and TRBJ2-1; 11 bases are shared with TRBD2. With V trimmed by 0 bases and J by 14 bases, 13 bases remained unmatched. The CDR3 has 16 amino acids. Germline lookup yields CDR1 SGHRS and CDR2 YFSETQ. This CDR3 reads CASSLGDSTLAGVKFF. Here the CDR3 DNA reads TGCGCCAGCAGCTTGGGGGACAGTACACTAGCGGGAGTGAAGTTCTTC. Based on the CDR3 plus reference TRBV5-1 and TRBJ2-1, the full variable domain is KAGVTQTPRYLIKTRGQQVTLSCSPISGHRSVSWYQQTPGQGLQFLFEYFSETQRNKGNFPGRFSGRQFSNSRSEMNVSTLELGDSALYLCASSLGDSTLAGVKFFGPGTRLTVL.

The rearrangement joins TRBV28 to TRBJ2-7, with a weak D call TRBD2 (5 bases). This CDR3 has 15 residues. Trimming removed 4 bases from V and 3 bases from J, with 16 bases in between. The germline V gene has CDR1 MDHEN and CDR2 SYDVKM. This chain's CDR3 is CASSSPRVGIYEQYF. CDR3 nucleotide sequence: TGTGCCAGCAGTTCCCCGAGGGTAGGGATCTACGAGCAGTACTTC.

This chain connects TRBV5-1 to TRBJ1-2; 8 bases are shared with TRBD1. The germline gives CDR1 SGHRS, CDR2 YFSETQ. This CDR3 spans 15 amino acids. The J segment lost 4 bases and the V segment lost 2 bases, leaving 7 bases of the junction unmatched. The CDR3 coding sequence is TGCGCCAGCAGCTTTCAGGGGGCTGAAGGCTATGGCTACACCTTC. It translates to CASSFQGAEGYGYTF.

This clonotype came up many times. V and J are TRBV2 and TRBJ1-4; 8 nucleotides align to TRBD1. In germline, CDR1 is SNHLY, CDR2 FYNNEI. V was pared by 6 bases and J by 0 bases, with 18 bases of the junction left unmatched. The CDR3 is 20 amino acids. The CDR3, as DNA: TGTGCCAGCAGAAGGACAGGGCTAACCGTTACTCTTGCAACTAATGAAAAACTGTTTTTT. It yields the protein CASRRTGLTVTLATNEKLFF.

This clonotype was seen at least ten times. The gene calls are TRBV6-2 or TRBV6-3 and TRBJ1-1, with a tentative D call TRBD1 (5 bases). The germline gives CDR1 MNHEY, CDR2 SVGEGT. The CDR3 consists of 17 residues. V lost 7 bases and J lost 0, with 21 bases in between. CDR3 sequence: CASTPLIRGSMNTEAFF. DNA of the CDR3: TGTGCCAGCACCCCCTTAATTCGGGGGTCCATGAACACTGAAGCTTTCTTT.

This clonotype was seen at least ten times. The chain has TRBV28 and TRBJ2-3, with D perhaps being TRBD1 or TRBD2 (5 bases each). Germline V gives CDR1 MDHEN, CDR2 SYDVKM. The CDR3 is 16 amino acids. Trimming stripped 3 bases from V and 0 bases from J, with 13 bases between. The DNA of the CDR3 is TGTGCCAGCAGTTTTTCTAGGGGAGTCAGCACAGATACGCAGTATTTT. It encodes CASSFSRGVSTDTQYF. Full variable domain (outside the CDR3, taken from reference TRBV28 and TRBJ2-3): DVKVTQSSRYLVKRTGEKVFLECVQDMDHENMFWYRQDPGLGLRLIYFSYDVKMKEKGDIPEGYSVSREKKERFSLILESASTNQTSMYLCASSFSRGVSTDTQYFGPGTRLTVL.

Details on this clonotype: A read error may produce the germline difference seen at one junction end. This sequence joins TRBV2 and TRBJ2-2, with TRBD2 as a possible D gene (6 bases). CDR3 length equals 16 residues. Germline CDR1 SNHLY, CDR2 FYNNEI. In DNA, the CDR3 is TGTGCCAGCAGTGAATGGGCGGGAACTGGAACCGGGGAGCTGTCTTTT. Its protein product is CASSEWAGTGTGELSF.

In its sample, this clonotype was seen many times. The rearrangement uses TRBV2 and TRBJ1-4; 10 positions agree with TRBD1. The CDR3 covers 14 residues. Trimming cost V 3 bases and J 7 bases; bases outside gene matches: 2. Germline V gene lookup returns CDR1 SNHLY and CDR2 FYNNEI. CDR3 protein: CASSEGQGLEKLFF. The CDR3 DNA reads as TGTGCCAGCAGTGAGGGACAGGGGCTTGAAAAACTGTTTTTT.

This clonotype was detected many times. This chain links TRBV12-3 or TRBV12-4 with TRBJ1-3, with D maybe TRBD1 (5 bases). The V end was cut by 1 base, the J end by 4 bases, with 14 bases between. The CDR3 loop spans 16 amino acids. The CDR3 protein is CASSLGGTGLGNTIYF. CDR3 coding DNA: TGTGCCAGCAGTTTAGGGGGGACCGGATTAGGAAACACCATATATTTT.